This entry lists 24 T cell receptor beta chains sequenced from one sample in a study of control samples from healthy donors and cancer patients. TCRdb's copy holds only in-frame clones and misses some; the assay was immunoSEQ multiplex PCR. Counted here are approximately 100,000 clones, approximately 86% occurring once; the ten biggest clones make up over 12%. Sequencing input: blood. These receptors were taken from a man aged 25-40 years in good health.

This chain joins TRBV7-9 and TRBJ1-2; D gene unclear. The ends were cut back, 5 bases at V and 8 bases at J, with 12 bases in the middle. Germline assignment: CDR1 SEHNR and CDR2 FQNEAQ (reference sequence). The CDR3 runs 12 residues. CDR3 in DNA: TGTGCCAGCAGCGGGCCGTCGACAGGCTACACCTTC. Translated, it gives CASSGPSTGYTF.

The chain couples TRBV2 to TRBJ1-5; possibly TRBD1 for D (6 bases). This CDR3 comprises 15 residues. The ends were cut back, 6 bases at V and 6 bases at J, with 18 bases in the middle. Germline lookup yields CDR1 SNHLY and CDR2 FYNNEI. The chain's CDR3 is CASRAQGRWTQPQHF. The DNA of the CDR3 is TGTGCCAGCAGGGCCCAGGGGAGGTGGACTCAGCCCCAGCATTTT.

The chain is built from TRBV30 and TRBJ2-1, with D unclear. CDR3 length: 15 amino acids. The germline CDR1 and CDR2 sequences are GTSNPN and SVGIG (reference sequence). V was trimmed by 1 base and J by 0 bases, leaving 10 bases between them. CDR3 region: CAWSEASASYNEQFF. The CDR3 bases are TGTGCCTGGAGTGAAGCTTCTGCCTCCTACAATGAGCAGTTCTTC.

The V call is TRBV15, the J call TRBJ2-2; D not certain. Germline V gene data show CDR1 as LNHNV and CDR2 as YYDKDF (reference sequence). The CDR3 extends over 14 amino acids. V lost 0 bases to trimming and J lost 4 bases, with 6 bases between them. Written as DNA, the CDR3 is TGTGCCACCAGCAGAGATAAGAGCACCGGGGAGCTGTTTTTT. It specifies CATSRDKSTGELFF. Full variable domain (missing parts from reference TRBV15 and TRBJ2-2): DAMVIQNPRYQVTQFGKPVTLSCSQTLNHNVMYWYQQKSSQAPKLLFHYYDKDFNNEADTPDNFQSRRPNTSFCFLDIRSPGLGDTAMYLCATSRDKSTGELFFGEGSRLTVL.

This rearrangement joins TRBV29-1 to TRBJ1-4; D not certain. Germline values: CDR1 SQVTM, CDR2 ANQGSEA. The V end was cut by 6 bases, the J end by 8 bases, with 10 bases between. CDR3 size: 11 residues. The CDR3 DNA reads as TGCAGCGTGACTGGGGAAGAAAAACTGTTTTTT. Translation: CSVTGEEKLFF.

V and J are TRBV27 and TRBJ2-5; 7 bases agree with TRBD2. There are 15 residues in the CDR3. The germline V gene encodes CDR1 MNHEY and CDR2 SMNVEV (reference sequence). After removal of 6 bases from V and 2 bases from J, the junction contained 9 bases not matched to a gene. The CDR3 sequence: CASSVRTRRQETQYF. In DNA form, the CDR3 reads TGTGCCAGCAGCGTTCGGACTAGACGGCAAGAGACCCAGTACTTC.

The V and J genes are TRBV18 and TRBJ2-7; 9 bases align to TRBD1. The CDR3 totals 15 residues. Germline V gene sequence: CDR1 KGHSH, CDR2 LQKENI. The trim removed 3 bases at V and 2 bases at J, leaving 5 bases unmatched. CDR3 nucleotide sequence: TGTGCCAGCTCACCCCAGGGACAGGGACCCTACGAGCAGTACTTC. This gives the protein CASSPQGQGPYEQYF.

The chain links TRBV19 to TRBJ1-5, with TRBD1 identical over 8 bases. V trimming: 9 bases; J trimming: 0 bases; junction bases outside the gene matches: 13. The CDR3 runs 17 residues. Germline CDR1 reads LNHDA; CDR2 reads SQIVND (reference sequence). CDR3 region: CASKDRVHHYSNQPQHF. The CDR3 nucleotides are TGTGCCAGCAAGGACAGGGTCCACCATTATAGCAATCAGCCCCAGCATTTT.

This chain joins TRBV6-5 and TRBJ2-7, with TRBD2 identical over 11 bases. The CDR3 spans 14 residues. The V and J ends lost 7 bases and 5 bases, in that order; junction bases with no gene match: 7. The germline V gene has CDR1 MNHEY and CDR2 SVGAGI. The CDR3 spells CASNPLAGDDEQYF. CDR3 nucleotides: TGTGCCAGCAACCCACTAGCGGGAGATGACGAGCAGTACTTC.

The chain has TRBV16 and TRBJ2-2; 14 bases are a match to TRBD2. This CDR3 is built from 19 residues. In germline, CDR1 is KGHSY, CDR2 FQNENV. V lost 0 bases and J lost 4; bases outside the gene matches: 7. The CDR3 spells CASSQSMGLAGVSTGELFF. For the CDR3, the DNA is TGTGCCAGCAGCCAATCGATGGGACTAGCGGGAGTAAGCACCGGGGAGCTGTTTTTT.

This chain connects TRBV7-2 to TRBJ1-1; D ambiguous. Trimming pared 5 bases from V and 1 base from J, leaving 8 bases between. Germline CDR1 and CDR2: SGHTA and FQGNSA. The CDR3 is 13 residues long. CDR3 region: CASSPWENTEAFF. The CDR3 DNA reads TGTGCCAGCAGCCCCTGGGAGAACACTGAAGCTTTCTTT. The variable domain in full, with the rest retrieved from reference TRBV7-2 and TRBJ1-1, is GAGVSQSPSNKVTEKGKDVELRCDPISGHTALYWYRQSLGQGLEFLIYFQGNSAPDKSGLPSDRFSAERTGGSVSTLTIQRTQQEDSAVYLCASSPWENTEAFFGQGTRLTVV.

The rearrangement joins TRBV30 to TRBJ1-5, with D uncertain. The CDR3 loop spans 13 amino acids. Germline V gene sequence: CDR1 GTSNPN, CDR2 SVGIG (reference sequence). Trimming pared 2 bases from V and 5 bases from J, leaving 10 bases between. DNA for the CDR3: TGTGCCTGGAGTAGGCACTCTTATCAGCCCCAGCATTTT. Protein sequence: CAWSRHSYQPQHF.

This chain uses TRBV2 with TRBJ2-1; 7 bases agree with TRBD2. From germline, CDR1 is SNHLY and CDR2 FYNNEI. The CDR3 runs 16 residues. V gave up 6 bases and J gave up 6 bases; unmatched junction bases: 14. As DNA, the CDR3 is TGTGCCAGCAGAGCCCCTAGCGGTTTGTTTCGCAATGAGCAGTTCTTC. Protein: CASRAPSGLFRNEQFF.

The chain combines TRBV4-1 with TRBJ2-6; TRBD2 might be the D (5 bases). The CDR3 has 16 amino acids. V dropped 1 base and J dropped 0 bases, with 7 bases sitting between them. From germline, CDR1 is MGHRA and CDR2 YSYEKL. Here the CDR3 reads CASSQGTFSGANVLTF. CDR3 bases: TGCGCCAGCAGCCAAGGGACTTTCTCTGGGGCCAACGTCCTGACTTTC.

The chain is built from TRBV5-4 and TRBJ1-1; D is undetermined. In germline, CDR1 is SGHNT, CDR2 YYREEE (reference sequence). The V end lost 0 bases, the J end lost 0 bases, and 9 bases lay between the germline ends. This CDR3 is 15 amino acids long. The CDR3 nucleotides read TGTGCCAGCAGCTTGGCGACATCTATGAACACTGAAGCTTTCTTT. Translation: CASSLATSMNTEAFF.

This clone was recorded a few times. The DNA of the CDR3 is TGTGCCAGCGCACTTAATCGGGGCTACGAGCAGTACTTC. Encoded protein: CASALNRGYEQYF. The chain joins TRBV7-3 to TRBJ2-7, with a tentative D call TRBD2 (5 bases). The CDR3 has 13 residues. Germline CDR1 is SGHTA and CDR2 is FQGTGA. The V end lost 8 bases, the J end lost 3 bases, and 14 bases lay between the germline ends.

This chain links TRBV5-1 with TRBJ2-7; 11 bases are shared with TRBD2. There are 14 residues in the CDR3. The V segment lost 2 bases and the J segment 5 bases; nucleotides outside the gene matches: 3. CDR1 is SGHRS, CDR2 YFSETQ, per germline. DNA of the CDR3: TGCGCCAGCAGCTTCTCTAGCGGGAGGAACGAGCAGTACTTC. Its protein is CASSFSSGRNEQYF.

CDR3 coding DNA: TGTGCCAGCAGTCCTTACAGGGACACTGAAGCTTTCTTT. Translation: CASSPYRDTEAFF. V and J are TRBV12-3 or TRBV12-4 and TRBJ1-1; possibly TRBD1 for D (6 bases). V was pared by 5 bases and J by 3 bases, with 10 bases between. This CDR3 has 13 residues.

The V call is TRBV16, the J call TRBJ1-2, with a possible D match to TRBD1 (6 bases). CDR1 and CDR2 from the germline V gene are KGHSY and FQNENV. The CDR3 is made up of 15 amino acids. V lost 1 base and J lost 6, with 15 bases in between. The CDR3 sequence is CASSQLVVQGDGYTF. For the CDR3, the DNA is TGTGCCAGCAGCCAATTGGTCGTACAGGGTGATGGCTACACCTTC. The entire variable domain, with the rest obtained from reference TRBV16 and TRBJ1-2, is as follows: GEEVAQTPKHLVRGEGQKAKLYCAPIKGHSYVFWYQQVLKNEFKFLISFQNENVFDETGMPKERFSAKCLPNSPCSLEIQATKLEDSAVYFCASSQLVVQGDGYTFGSGTRLTVV.

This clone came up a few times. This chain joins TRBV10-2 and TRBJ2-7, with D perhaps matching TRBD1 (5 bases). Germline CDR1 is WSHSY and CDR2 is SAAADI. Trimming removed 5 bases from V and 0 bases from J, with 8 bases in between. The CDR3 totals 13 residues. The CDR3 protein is CASSQQVSYEQYF. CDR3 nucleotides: TGCGCCAGCAGTCAACAGGTCTCCTACGAGCAGTACTTC.

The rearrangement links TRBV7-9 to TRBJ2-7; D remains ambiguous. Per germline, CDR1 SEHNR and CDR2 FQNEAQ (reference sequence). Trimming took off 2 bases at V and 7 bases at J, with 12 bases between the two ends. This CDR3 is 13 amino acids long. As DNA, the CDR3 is TGTGCCAGCAGCTTATTCCCCCTAGGTGAGCAGTACTTC. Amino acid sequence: CASSLFPLGEQYF.

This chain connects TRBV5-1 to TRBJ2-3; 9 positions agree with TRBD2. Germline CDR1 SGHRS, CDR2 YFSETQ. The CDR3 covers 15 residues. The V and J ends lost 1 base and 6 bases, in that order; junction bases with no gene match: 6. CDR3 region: CASSLNSGSLDTQYF. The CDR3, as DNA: TGCGCCAGCAGCTTGAATAGCGGGAGTCTCGATACGCAGTATTTT.

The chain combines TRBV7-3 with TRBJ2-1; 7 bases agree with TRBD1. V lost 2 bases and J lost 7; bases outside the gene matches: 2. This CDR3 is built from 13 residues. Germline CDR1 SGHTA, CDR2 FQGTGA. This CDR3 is CASSLFRGNEQFF. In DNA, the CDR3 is TGTGCCAGCAGCTTATTCAGGGGGAATGAGCAGTTCTTC.

The CDR3 sequence is CATRVGGNEQFF. CDR3 nucleotide sequence: TGTGCCACCCGAGTCGGTGGCAATGAGCAGTTCTTC. The rearrangement joins TRBV19 to TRBJ2-1; no firm D call. This CDR3 is built from 12 residues. Trimming pared 10 bases from V and 6 bases from J, leaving 13 bases between. Germline V gene data show CDR1 as LNHDA and CDR2 as SQIVND (reference sequence).